This T cell receptor (beta chain) was observed in a study of blood T cell repertoires in COVID-19. Looking at the study overall: Samples taken during acute and convalescent COVID-19 were collected in the United States, Italy and Spain. T cells, B-cell-depleted T cells, or PBMCs provided the cDNA or gDNA that served as material.

In the authors' workflow: By means of reference gene primer amplification, nucleated cell counts were estimated. The data were produced by immunoSEQ multiplex PCR, yet TCRdb's version contains in-frame clones alone and is incomplete. The DNA gave D and trimming, while V, J and clone size come from that table. The sample carries about 230,000 clones, 83% recorded once. The CDR3 is 19 amino acids. The chain employs TRBV21-1 and TRBJ2-1; the DNA was not compared with TRBD2, the D call given in the table. TRBV21-1 is a recognized pseudogene. Input material: peripheral blood. This TCR derives from a man of 80 years or more with acute or convalescent COVID-19. Written as DNA, the CDR3 is TGTGCCAGCAGCAAAGCGAAAAAGGGATTAGCGATTACCTACAATGAGCAGTTCTTC. This sequence encodes CASSKAKKGLAITYNEQFF.